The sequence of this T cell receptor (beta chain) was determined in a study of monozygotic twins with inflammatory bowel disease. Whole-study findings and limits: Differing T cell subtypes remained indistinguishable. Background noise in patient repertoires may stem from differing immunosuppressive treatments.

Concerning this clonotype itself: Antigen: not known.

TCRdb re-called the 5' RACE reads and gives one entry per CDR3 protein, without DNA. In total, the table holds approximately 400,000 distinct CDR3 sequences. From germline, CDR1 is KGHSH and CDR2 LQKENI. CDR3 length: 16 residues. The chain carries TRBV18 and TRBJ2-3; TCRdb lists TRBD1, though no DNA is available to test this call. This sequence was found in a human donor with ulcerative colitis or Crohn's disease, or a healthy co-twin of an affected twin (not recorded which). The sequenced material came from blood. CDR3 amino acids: CASSPLTQGSTDTQYF.